The 13 T cell receptor beta chains listed next were all sequenced from one sample in a study of CD8 T cells in ankylosing spondylitis. Whole-study results and caveats: Seemingly characteristic of ankylosing spondylitis blood was a TCR beta motif consisting of several highly homologous variants.

Using its own MiXCR run on the 5' RACE reads, TCRdb lists one record per CDR3 protein. The sample includes roughly 470,000 distinct CDR3 sequences, roughly a quarter of them seen just once. These receptors have no known antigen. Material: blood, either unsorted or a sorted T cell fraction (not recorded which). All receptors come from a male donor with ankylosing spondylitis.

This rearrangement joins TRBV11-3 to TRBJ2-1, with 9 positions matching TRBD2. Per the germline V gene, CDR1 is SGHNT and CDR2 is YENEEA. V was pared by 6 bases and J by 13 bases, with 7 bases of the junction left unmatched. CDR3 length equals 12 residues. DNA of the CDR3: TGTGCCAGCAGTTATAGGGGGACTAGCCAGTTCTTC. Its translation: CASSYRGTSQFF.

This clonotype was counted only a few times. The chain is built from TRBV13 and TRBJ2-1; D is perhaps TRBD1 or TRBD2 (5 bases each). Germline V lookup: CDR1 PRHDT, CDR2 FYEKMQ (reference sequence). V was pared by 3 bases and J by 5 bases, with 11 bases between. The CDR3 is 14 amino acids. The CDR3: CASSLGDPHNEQFF. In DNA, the CDR3 is TGTGCCAGCAGCTTGGGGGACCCTCACAATGAGCAGTTCTTC.

For this clonotype: At one boundary the junction diverges from the germline segment, which might be a read error. The chain joins TRBV20-1 to TRBJ2-3; maybe TRBD2 (6 bases). Germline lookup yields CDR1 DFQATT and CDR2 SNEGSKA (reference sequence). The CDR3 is made up of 17 amino acids. CDR3 nucleotide sequence: TGCTGTGCTAGAGATGCTCTTACGGAGGGGTGGACAGATACGCAGTATTTT. Its translation is CCARDALTEGWTDTQYF.

This clonotype was seen a few times. This chain joins TRBV6-1 and TRBJ1-1; D unclear. The germline gives CDR1 MNHNS, CDR2 SASEGT. The CDR3 is 12 amino acids. V was pared by 8 bases and J by 1 base, with 8 bases between. The CDR3: CASGWGNTEAFF. CDR3 bases: TGTGCCAGCGGATGGGGGAACACTGAAGCTTTCTTT.

The rearrangement links TRBV15 to TRBJ1-5; 9 bases match TRBD1. Looked up from germline, CDR1 is LNHNV and CDR2 is YYDKDF (reference sequence). This CDR3 has 16 amino acids. V was pared by 4 bases and J by 2 bases, with 6 bases of the junction left unmatched. The DNA for the CDR3 is TGTGCCACCAGCACGCGACAGGGGGAGGGCAATCAGCCCCAGCATTTT. Translation: CATSTRQGEGNQPQHF.

This sequence joins TRBV24-1 and TRBJ2-1, with 10 bases matching TRBD1. This CDR3 has 16 amino acids. The V segment lost 3 bases and the J segment 5 bases; nucleotides outside the gene matches: 6. CDR1 is KGHDR, CDR2 SFDVKD, per germline. This chain's CDR3 is CATSDHGTGANNEQFF. CDR3 in DNA: TGTGCCACCAGTGATCACGGGACAGGGGCAAACAATGAGCAGTTCTTC.

This clonotype was observed many times. V gene TRBV27 combines with J gene TRBJ1-4; a possible D gene is TRBD1 (5 bases). The CDR3 has 13 amino acids. Trimming took 3 bases from V and 7 from J, leaving 9 bases between them. Germline assignment: CDR1 MNHEY and CDR2 SMNVEV (reference sequence). The CDR3, as DNA: TGTGCCAGCAGTTTTTCAGGGTTTGAAAAACTGTTTTTT. Translation: CASSFSGFEKLFF.

This clonotype was seen only a few times. V usage is TRBV29-1 and J usage is TRBJ1-5; a weak D match, TRBD1 (5 bases). V lost 4 bases, J lost 2 bases, and 9 bases lay in between. CDR3 length equals 13 residues. The germline CDR1 and CDR2 sequences are SQVTM and ANQGSEA. The CDR3 reads CSVGGMGNQPQHF. The CDR3 nucleotides read TGCAGCGTTGGGGGGATGGGCAATCAGCCCCAGCATTTT.

This chain connects TRBV12-3 or TRBV12-4 to TRBJ2-4; possible D gene TRBD2, 6 bases. Deletions cut 5 bases from V and 10 bases from J, with 15 bases between. This CDR3 has 13 amino acids. The CDR3 sequence is CASSTTGGGIQYF. CDR3 nucleotides: TGTGCCAGCAGTACTACGGGCGGAGGGATTCAGTACTTC.

V gene TRBV18 combines with J gene TRBJ2-1; tentatively, D is TRBD2 (5 bases). In germline, CDR1 is KGHSH, CDR2 LQKENI. The CDR3 runs to 15 residues. With 6 bases removed from V and 3 bases from J, the gap between germline ends came to 15 bases. DNA for the CDR3: TGTGCCAGCTCCCCCAAAGCGGCGGACTACAATGAGCAGTTCTTC. It specifies CASSPKAADYNEQFF.

This rearrangement joins TRBV7-2 to TRBJ1-1; D not resolved. The germline gives CDR1 SGHTA, CDR2 FQGNSA. The ends were cut back, 1 base at V and 1 base at J, with 7 bases in the middle. The CDR3 length is 14 residues. The CDR3 region is CASSLEGENTEAFF. DNA for the CDR3: TGTGCCAGCAGCTTAGAAGGTGAGAACACTGAAGCTTTCTTT.

The gene calls are TRBV5-1 and TRBJ1-2; a weak D match, TRBD1 (5 bases). Germline V gene sequence: CDR1 SGHRS, CDR2 YFSETQ. This CDR3 is built from 15 residues. Trimming left V 7 bases short and J 4 bases short, with 20 bases between. The CDR3 sequence is CASSGTGLRSYGYTF. CDR3 sequence (DNA): TGCGCCAGCTCGGGTACAGGACTACGAAGCTATGGCTACACCTTC.

The V and J genes are TRBV7-2 and TRBJ2-7, with 10 positions matching TRBD2. The V segment lost 5 bases and the J segment 3 bases; nucleotides outside the gene matches: 7. Germline V gives CDR1 SGHTA, CDR2 FQGNSA. This CDR3 is 15 amino acids long. The CDR3 nucleotides read TGTGCCAGCAGCCGCCGGACTAGCGGCGGCTACGAGCAGTACTTC. It encodes CASSRRTSGGYEQYF.